This TCR beta chain is drawn from a study of blood T cell repertoires in COVID-19. Turning to the study itself: T cells, B-cell-depleted T cells, or PBMCs supplied cDNA or gDNA.

The CDR3 covers 17 residues. Germline V gene sequence: CDR1 MGHRA, CDR2 YSYEKL. Between the trimmed V and J ends, which lost 4 bases and 1 base, there was a span of 14 bases. This table comes from immunoSEQ multiplex PCR, and its TCRdb copy is limited to in-frame clones, with some not included. The table has some 130,000 clones, 84% seen once; the top ten hold 17%. The sample consisted of peripheral blood. This sequence was found in an elderly woman with acute or convalescent COVID-19. The rearrangement links TRBV4-1 to TRBJ2-6, with D possibly TRBD1 on 5 matching bases. Here the CDR3 reads CASSRTTGLSGANVLTF. The CDR3 DNA reads as TGCGCCAGCAGCCGGACCACAGGTTTATCTGGGGCCAACGTCCTGACTTTC.